This TCR beta chain was captured by sequencing in a study of T cell repertoires in cytomegalovirus infection. About the study: An indication of both CMV infection and matching HLA type came from public TCR beta signatures.

The V and J ends lost 2 bases and 0 bases respectively, with 11 bases between them. Germline CDR1 and CDR2: SGHTA and FQGNSA. This CDR3 has 16 residues. MiXCR was run by TCRdb on the reads, yielding one entry per CDR3 protein. The sample has under 250,000 distinct CDR3 sequences, around an eighth seen once. Study-wide points: Identification of carriers of CMV plus the relevant HLA was performed using cumulative public TCR beta family frequency. CMV-specific TCR beta clonotypes restricted by HLA-C were the ones dominating the ex vivo response.

This clonotype was picked up many times. What it binds is not known. The TCR was taken from a human donor in good health (CMV status not recorded). Some clones in this sample may be carry-over from other donors' samples. The V call is TRBV7-2, the J call TRBJ1-3, with D unresolved. Sample: PBMCs. In DNA form, the CDR3 reads TGTGCCAGCAGCTTAAACGCCAGAGGCTCTGGAAACACCATATATTTT. Amino acids: CASSLNARGSGNTIYF.